This TCR beta chain was captured by sequencing in a study of beta chain features in type 1 diabetes. Study information: In age, gender and cell yields, patients were similar to healthy donors. Study-wide results and caveats: Naive, central memory and Treg TCRB repertoires seemed to resemble each other more closely in patients than they did in healthy donors. Cells with high TCR expression could be over-represented by cDNA sequencing. Reduced insertions and increased deletions marked VDJ junctions in type 1 diabetes patients.

The investigators reverse transcribed all of the isolated RNA, so they sequenced expressed TCRB transcripts. This table comes from immunoSEQ multiplex PCR, and its TCRdb copy is limited to in-frame clones, with some not included. Among about 180,000 clones listed, about 13% were seen once. The length of the CDR3 is 16 residues. In germline, CDR1 is KGHSH, CDR2 LQKENI. The V and J ends lost 5 bases and 0 bases respectively, with 13 bases between them. Details on this clone: Antigen: not known.

Sequenced sample: central memory CD4+ T cells from blood. The rearrangement uses TRBV18 and TRBJ2-2; D is possibly TRBD2 (6 bases). This clonotype originated in a young woman in good health. The CDR3 reads CASSKGGDANTGELFF. The CDR3 DNA reads TGTGCCAGCTCAAAAGGCGGGGACGCGAACACCGGGGAGCTGTTTTTT.